The present T cell receptor (beta chain) was sequenced within a study of beta chain features in type 1 diabetes. Study observations and caveats: Moderately but significantly shorter TCRB CDR3s were found in Type 1 diabetes patients in all four CD4+ subsets.

Reverse transcription of all isolated RNA meant that expressed TCRB transcripts were sequenced. Produced via immunoSEQ multiplex PCR; TCRdb's table is partial and in-frame only. The sample yields approximately 250,000 clones, about a tenth seen once. This clone was counted a few times. Its antigen is still unknown. V shed 3 bases and J shed 4 bases, with 14 bases lying between them. CDR3 length: 15 amino acids. Germline lookup yields CDR1 SGHNT and CDR2 YYREEE (reference sequence). Sequencing input: naive CD4+ T cells from blood. V usage is TRBV5-4 and J usage is TRBJ2-1, with D perhaps TRBD2 (6 bases). The sequence was obtained from a man aged 30-40 years with type 1 diabetes. The CDR3 loop is CASSSPGLGYNEQFF. The CDR3 coding sequence is TGTGCCAGCAGCTCCCCGGGACTGGGTTACAATGAGCAGTTCTTC. The entire variable domain, with the rest obtained from reference TRBV5-4 and TRBJ2-1, is as follows: ETGVTQSPTHLIKTRGQQVTLRCSSQSGHNTVSWYQQALGQGPQFIFQYYREEENGRGNFPPRFSGLQFPNYSSELNVNALELDDSALYLCASSSPGLGYNEQFFGPGTRLTVL.